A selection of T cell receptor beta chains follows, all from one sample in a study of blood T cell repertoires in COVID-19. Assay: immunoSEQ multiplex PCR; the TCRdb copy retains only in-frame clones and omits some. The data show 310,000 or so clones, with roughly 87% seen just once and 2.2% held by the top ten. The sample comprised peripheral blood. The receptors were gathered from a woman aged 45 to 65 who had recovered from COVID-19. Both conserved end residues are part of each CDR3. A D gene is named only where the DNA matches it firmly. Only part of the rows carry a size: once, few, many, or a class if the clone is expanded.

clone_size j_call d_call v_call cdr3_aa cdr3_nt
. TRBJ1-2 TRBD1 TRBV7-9 CASSSPGTAEIKYGYTF TGTGCCAGCAGCTCCCCCGGGACAGCAGAGATCAAGTATGGCTACACCTTC
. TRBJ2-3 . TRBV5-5 CASSYHPRDTGSVGKQYF TGTGCCAGCAGCTACCACCCGAGGGACACAGGATCAGTTGGGAAGCAGTATTTT
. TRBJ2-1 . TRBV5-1 CASSSPGWNEQFF TGCGCCAGCAGTTCACCCGGGTGGAATGAGCAGTTCTTC
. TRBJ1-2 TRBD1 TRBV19 CASSIRGRNYGYTF TGTGCCAGTAGTATTAGGGGGCGAAACTATGGCTACACCTTC
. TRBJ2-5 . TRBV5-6 CASSLERRSGETQYF TGTGCCAGCAGCTTGGAACGGAGGTCGGGGGAGACCCAGTACTTC
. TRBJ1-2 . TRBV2 CASSEARLSRRGYTF TGTGCCAGCAGTGAAGCTCGGTTGAGCCGGCGGGGCTACACCTTC
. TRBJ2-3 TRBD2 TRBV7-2 CASSILTSGITDTQYF TGTGCCAGCAGCATATTGACTAGCGGGATCACAGATACGCAGTATTTT
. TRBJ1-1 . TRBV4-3 CASSQHNRANTEAFF TGCGCCAGCAGCCAACACAACAGGGCTAACACTGAAGCTTTCTTT
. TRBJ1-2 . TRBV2 CASSEGTKVYGYTF TGTGCCAGCAGTGAGGGGACAAAAGTCTATGGCTACACCTTC
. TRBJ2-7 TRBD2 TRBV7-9 CASSFGLAGVVSGYEQYF TGTGCCAGCAGCTTCGGACTAGCGGGAGTGGTATCCGGCTACGAGCAGTACTTC
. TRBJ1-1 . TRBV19 CASSILGAAEAFF TGTGCCAGTAGTATATTAGGGGCCGCTGAAGCTTTCTTT
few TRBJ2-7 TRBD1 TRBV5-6 CASSLVQGFYEQYF TGTGCCAGCAGCTTGGTACAGGGGTTCTACGAGCAGTACTTC
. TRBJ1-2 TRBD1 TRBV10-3 CAISAGTGDYGYTF TGTGCCATCAGTGCGGGGACAGGGGACTATGGCTACACCTTC
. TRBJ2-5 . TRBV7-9 CASSLVRGAQGTQYF TGTGCCAGCAGCTTAGTTCGCGGGGCCCAAGGGACCCAGTACTTC
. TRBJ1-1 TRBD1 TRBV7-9 CASSQYSDRGTEAFF TGTGCCAGCAGCCAATACTCTGACAGGGGCACTGAAGCTTTCTTT
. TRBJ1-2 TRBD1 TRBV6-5 CASMETGTNYGYTF TGTGCCAGCATGGAGACAGGGACTAACTATGGCTACACCTTC
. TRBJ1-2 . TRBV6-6 CQTRGSYDYGYTF TGCCAGACCCGGGGGTCCTACGACTATGGCTACACCTTC
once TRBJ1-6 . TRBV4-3 CASSETPPPNSPLHF TGCGCCAGCAGCGAAACACCCCCACCTAATTCACCCCTCCACTTT
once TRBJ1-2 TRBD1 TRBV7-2 CASSSGGQGAFLYGYTF TGTGCCAGCAGCTCGGGGGGACAGGGGGCGTTTCTCTATGGCTACACCTTC
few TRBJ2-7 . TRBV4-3 CASSQGGGYEQYF TGCGCCAGCAGCCAGGGGGGAGGCTACGAGCAGTACTTC
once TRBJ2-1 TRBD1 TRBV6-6 CASSYADRGNNEQFF TGTGCCAGCAGTTACGCGGACAGGGGAAACAATGAGCAGTTCTTC
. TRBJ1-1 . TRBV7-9 CASSLQGFKAFF TGTGCCAGCAGCTTACAGGGTTTCAAAGCTTTCTTT